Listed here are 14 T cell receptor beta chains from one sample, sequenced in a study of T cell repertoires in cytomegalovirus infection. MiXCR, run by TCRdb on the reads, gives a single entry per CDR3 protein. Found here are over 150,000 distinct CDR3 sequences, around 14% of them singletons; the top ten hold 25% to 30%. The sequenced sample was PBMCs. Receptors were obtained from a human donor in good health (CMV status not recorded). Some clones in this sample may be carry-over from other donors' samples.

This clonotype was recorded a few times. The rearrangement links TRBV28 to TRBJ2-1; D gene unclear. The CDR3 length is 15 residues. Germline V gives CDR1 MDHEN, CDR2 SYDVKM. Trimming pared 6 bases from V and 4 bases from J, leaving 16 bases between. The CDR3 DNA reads TGTGCCAGCAGCCCTCATTCTCCCGTATACAATGAGCAGTTCTTC. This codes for CASSPHSPVYNEQFF.

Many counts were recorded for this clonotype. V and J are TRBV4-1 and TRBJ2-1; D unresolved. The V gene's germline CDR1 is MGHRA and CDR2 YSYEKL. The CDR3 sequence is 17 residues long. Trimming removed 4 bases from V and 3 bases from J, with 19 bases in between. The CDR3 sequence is CASSPTKGTEGYNEQFF. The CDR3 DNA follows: TGCGCCAGCAGCCCTACAAAAGGTACAGAAGGCTACAATGAGCAGTTCTTC.

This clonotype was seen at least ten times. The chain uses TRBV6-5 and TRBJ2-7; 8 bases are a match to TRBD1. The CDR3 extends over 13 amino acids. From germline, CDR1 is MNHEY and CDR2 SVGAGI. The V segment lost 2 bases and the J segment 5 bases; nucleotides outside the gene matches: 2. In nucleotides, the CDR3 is TGTGCCAGCAGTTACGGACAGGGCAACGAGCAGTACTTC. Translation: CASSYGQGNEQYF.

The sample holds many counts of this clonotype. The CDR3 loop reads CASSSYRGTTEAFF. In DNA, the CDR3 is TGTGCCAGCAGTTCCTACAGGGGGACCACTGAAGCTTTCTTT. The chain links TRBV7-2 to TRBJ1-1; 8 nucleotides line up with TRBD1. The CDR3 spans 14 residues. Per the germline V gene, CDR1 is SGHTA and CDR2 is FQGNSA. V lost 6 bases and J lost 4; bases outside the gene matches: 7.

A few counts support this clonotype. DNA for the CDR3: TGTGCCAGCAGCTTATCCGGGAGACACGAGCAGTACTTC. It is translated as CASSLSGRHEQYF. The chain couples TRBV7-9 to TRBJ2-7; possibly TRBD2 for D (6 bases). With 2 bases removed from V and 5 bases from J, the gap between germline ends came to 10 bases. Germline V gene sequence: CDR1 SEHNR, CDR2 FQNEAQ (reference sequence). This CDR3 is 13 amino acids long.

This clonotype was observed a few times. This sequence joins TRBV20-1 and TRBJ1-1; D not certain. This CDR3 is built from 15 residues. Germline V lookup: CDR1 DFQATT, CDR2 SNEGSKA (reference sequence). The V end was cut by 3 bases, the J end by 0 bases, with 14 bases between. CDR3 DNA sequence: TGCAGTGCTAGGCGAGCGGAAATCATGAACACTGAAGCTTTCTTT. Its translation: CSARRAEIMNTEAFF.

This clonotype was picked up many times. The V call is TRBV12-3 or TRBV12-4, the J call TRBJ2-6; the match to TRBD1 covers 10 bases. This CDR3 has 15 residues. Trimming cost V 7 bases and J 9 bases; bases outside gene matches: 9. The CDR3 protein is CASTPTGQGYNVLTF. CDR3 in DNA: TGTGCCAGCACACCTACGGGACAGGGGTACAACGTCCTGACTTTC.

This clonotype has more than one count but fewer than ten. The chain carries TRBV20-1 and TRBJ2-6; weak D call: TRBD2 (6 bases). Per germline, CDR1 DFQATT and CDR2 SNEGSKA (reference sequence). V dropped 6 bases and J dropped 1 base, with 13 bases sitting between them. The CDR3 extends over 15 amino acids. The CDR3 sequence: CSAPRGGSGANVLTF. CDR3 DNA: TGCAGTGCCCCCCGTGGAGGGTCTGGGGCCAACGTCCTGACTTTC.

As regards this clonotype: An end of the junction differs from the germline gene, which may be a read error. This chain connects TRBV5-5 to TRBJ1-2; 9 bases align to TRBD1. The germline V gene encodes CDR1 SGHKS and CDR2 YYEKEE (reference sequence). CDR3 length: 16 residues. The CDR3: CANSTEGTGKEYGYTF. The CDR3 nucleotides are TGTGCCAACAGCACAGAGGGGACAGGGAAAGAGTATGGCTACACCTTC.

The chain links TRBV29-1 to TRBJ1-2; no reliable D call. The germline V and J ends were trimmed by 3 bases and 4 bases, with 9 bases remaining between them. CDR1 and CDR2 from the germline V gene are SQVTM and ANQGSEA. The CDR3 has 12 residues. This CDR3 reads CSVEGRVYGYTF. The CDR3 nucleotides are TGCAGCGTTGAGGGCCGCGTCTATGGCTACACCTTC.

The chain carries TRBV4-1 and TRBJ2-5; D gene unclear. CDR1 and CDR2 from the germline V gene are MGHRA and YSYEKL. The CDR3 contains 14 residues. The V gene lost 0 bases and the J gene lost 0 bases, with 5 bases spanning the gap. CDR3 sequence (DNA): TGCGCCAGCAGCCAAGATTGGGACCAAGAGACCCAGTACTTC. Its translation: CASSQDWDQETQYF.

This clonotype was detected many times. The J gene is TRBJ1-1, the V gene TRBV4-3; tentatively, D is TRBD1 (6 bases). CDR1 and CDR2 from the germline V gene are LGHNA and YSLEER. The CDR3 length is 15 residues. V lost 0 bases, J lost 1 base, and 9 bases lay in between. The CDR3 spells CASSQDRTANTEAFF. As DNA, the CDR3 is TGCGCCAGCAGCCAAGATAGGACAGCGAACACTGAAGCTTTCTTT.

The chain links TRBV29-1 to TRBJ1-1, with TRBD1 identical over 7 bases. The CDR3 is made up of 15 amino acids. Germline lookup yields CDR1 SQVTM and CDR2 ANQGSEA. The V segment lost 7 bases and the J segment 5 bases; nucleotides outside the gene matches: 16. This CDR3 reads CSALPDRSSSTEAFF. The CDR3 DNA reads TGCAGCGCCCTACCGGACAGGTCTTCGAGTACTGAAGCTTTCTTT.

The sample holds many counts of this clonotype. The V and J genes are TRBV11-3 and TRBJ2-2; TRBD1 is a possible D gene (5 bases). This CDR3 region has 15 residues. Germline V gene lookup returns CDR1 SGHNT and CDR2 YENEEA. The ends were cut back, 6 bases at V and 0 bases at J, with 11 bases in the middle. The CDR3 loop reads CASSRTGANTGELFF. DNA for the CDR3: TGTGCCAGCAGTCGTACAGGAGCGAACACCGGGGAGCTGTTTTTT. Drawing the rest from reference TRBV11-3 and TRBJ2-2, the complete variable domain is EAGVVQSPRYKIIEKKQPVAFWCNPISGHNTLYWYLQNLGQGPELLIRYENEEAVDDSQLPKDRFSAERLKGVDSTLKIQPAELGDSAVYLCASSRTGANTGELFFGEGSRLTVL.